This record covers a single TCR beta chain. Some clones are missing from TCRdb's copy, which holds only in-frame ones; the method was immunoSEQ multiplex PCR. This sample yields roughly 100,000 clones, of which 75% to 85% are seen a single time; approximately 10% belongs to the top ten. This sample is drawn from a study of blood T cell repertoires in COVID-19. Germline V gene lookup returns CDR1 MNHEY and CDR2 SVGAGI. This CDR3 has 13 residues. V was pared by 6 bases and J by 4 bases, with 4 bases of the junction left unmatched. This sequence was found in an elderly woman with acute or convalescent COVID-19. The sequencing sample was made of peripheral blood. The V gene is TRBV6-5, the J gene TRBJ1-2; TRBD1 matches at 8 bases. CDR3 nucleotides: TGTGCCAGCAGCTTGCAGGGGGCCTATGGCTACACCTTC. Translation gives CASSLQGAYGYTF.